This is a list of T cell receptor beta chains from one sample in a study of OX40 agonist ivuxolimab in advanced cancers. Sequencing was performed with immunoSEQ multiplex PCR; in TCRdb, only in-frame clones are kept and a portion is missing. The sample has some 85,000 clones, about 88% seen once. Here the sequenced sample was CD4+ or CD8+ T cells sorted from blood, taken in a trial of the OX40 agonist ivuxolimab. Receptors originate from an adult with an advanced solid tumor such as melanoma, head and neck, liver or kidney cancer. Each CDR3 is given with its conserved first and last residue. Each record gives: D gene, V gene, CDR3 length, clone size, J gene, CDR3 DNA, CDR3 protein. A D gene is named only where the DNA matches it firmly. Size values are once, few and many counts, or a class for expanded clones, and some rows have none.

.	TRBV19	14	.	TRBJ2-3	TGTGCCAGTAGCGCGACTAGTAGGGGAGATACGCAGTATTTT	CASSATSRGDTQYF
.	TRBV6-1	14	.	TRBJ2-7	TGTGCCAGCAGTGCAGGGTCCCCATCCTACGAGCAGTACTTC	CASSAGSPSYEQYF
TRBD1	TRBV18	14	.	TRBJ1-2	TGTGCCAGCTCAACGGGACAGGGGGCATTTGGCTACACCTTC	CASSTGQGAFGYTF
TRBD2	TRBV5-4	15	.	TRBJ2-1	TGTGCCAGCAGCCTAGCGGGAGGCCGCGACAATGAGCAGTTCTTC	CASSLAGGRDNEQFF
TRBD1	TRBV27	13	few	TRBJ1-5	TGTGCCAGCAAGGGACAGGGAGTACAGCCCCAGCATTTT	CASKGQGVQPQHF
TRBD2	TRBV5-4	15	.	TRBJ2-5	TGTGCCAGCAGCTTCGGGGGTCAGCGGGGAGAGACCCAGTACTTC	CASSFGGQRGETQYF
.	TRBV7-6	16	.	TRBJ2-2	TGTGCCAGCAGCTTAGGCAGACCCTCGAACACCGGGGAGCTGTTTTTT	CASSLGRPSNTGELFF
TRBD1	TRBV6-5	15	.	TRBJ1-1	TGTGCCAGCACCAGAAGGACAGGCATGAACACTGAAGCTTTCTTT	CASTRRTGMNTEAFF
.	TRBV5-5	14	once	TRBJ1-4	TGTGCCAGCAGCTTAGGAGCAACTAATGAAAAACTGTTTTTT	CASSLGATNEKLFF
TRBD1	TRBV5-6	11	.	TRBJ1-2	TGTGCCAGCAGCACAGGACAGGGTGGATCCTTC	CASSTGQGGSF
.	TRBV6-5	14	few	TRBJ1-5	TGTGCCAGCAGTTATCTTTCAGGGAATCAGCCCCAGCATTTT	CASSYLSGNQPQHF
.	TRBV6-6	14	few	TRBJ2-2	TGTGCCAGCAGTTTAAGAGCGAACACCGGGGAGCTGTTTTTT	CASSLRANTGELFF
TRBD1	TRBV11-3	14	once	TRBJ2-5	TGTGCCAGCAGCCAAGGGGGACAGCAAGAGACCCAGTACTTC	CASSQGGQQETQYF
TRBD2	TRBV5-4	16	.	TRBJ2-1	TGTGCCAGCAGCCAGCCGCGGGGGAGCTCCTACAATGAGCAGTTCTTC	CASSQPRGSSYNEQFF
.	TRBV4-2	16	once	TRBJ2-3	TGTGCCAGCAGCCAAGATACTGGAGACGCCACAGATACGCAGTATTTT	CASSQDTGDATDTQYF
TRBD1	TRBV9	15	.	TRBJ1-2	TGTGCCAGCAGCGTAAAGACAGGGAGCTTGAATGGCTACACCTTC	CASSVKTGSLNGYTF
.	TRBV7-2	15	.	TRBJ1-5	TGTGCCAGCAGCTTAGGCTCGGCAGGGTGGCAGCCCCAGCATTTT	CASSLGSAGWQPQHF
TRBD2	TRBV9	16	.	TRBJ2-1	TGTGCCAGCAGCGTGGGGCTAGCGGGAGGATCGAATGAGCAGTTCTTC	CASSVGLAGGSNEQFF
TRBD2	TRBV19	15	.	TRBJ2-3	TGTGCCAGTAGTATGTTAGCGGGTGGCACAGATACGCAGTATTTT	CASSMLAGGTDTQYF
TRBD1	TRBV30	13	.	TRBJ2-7	TGTGCCTGGACCCCGGGACAGGGATCTCCCCCGTACTTC	CAWTPGQGSPPYF
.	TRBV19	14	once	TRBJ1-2	TGTGCCAGTGGACTGAGGGGTTATAGCTATGGCTACACCTTC	CASGLRGYSYGYTF
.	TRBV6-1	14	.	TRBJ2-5	TGTGCCAGCAGTGAAGTAGGAAGCCAAGAGACCCAGTACTTC	CASSEVGSQETQYF